The 18 T cell receptor beta chains reported below all come from one sample, sequenced in a study of T cells in Graves' hyperthyroidism and ophthalmopathy. Researchers took RNA transcripts and amplified the TCR beta CDR3 regions from them. A first-round RT-PCR of the TCR CDR3 used the HTBI primer set. TCRdb reprocessed the multiplex PCR reads via MiXCR and lists one record per CDR3 protein. This sample has about 530,000 distinct CDR3 sequences; under 20% occur once, and the top ten carry approximately 15%. Sequenced: blood. The receptors originated from a young woman with Graves' ophthalmopathy.

There are many counts of this clonotype. The J gene is TRBJ1-5, the V gene TRBV20-1, with TRBD1 matching over 10 bases. This CDR3 has 16 residues. Germline loops: CDR1 DFQATT, CDR2 SNEGSKA (reference sequence). The trim removed 1 base at V and 0 bases at J, leaving 3 bases unmatched. The CDR3 nucleotides are TGCAGTGCTAGAGGGGGGACAGGGGCTAGCAATCAGCCCCAGCATTTT. It encodes CSARGGTGASNQPQHF.

In its sample, this clonotype was seen many times. The rearrangement links TRBV7-2 to TRBJ1-6; unclear D gene. CDR1 is SGHTA and CDR2 is FQGNSA in the germline V gene. Trimming took off 1 base at V and 5 bases at J, with 9 bases between the two ends. The CDR3 is 15 amino acids. CDR3 residues: CASSLDGRNNSPLHF. In DNA, the CDR3 is TGTGCCAGCAGCTTAGACGGACGGAATAATTCACCCCTCCACTTT.

This clonotype has at least ten counts. V and J are TRBV5-1 and TRBJ2-2, with 7 bases matching TRBD1. Germline V gene data show CDR1 as SGHRS and CDR2 as YFSETQ. This CDR3 comprises 15 residues. With 4 bases clipped from V and 7 bases from J, the junction kept 10 bases outside the gene matches. CDR3 coding DNA: TGCGCCAGCAGCATCGGGACAGCTAGGGACGGGGAGCTGTTTTTT. As protein: CASSIGTARDGELFF.

As for this clonotype: Relative to the germline gene, one junction end is altered; a read error may explain this. J is TRBJ2-1 and V is TRBV28, with 8 bases aligning to TRBD2. Germline CDR1 is MDHEN and CDR2 is SYDVKM. This CDR3 has 15 residues. The CDR3 here is CTSRRSGGYYNEQFF. The CDR3 DNA follows: TGTACCAGCAGGAGGAGCGGGGGATATTACAATGAGCAGTTCTTC. The full variable domain, with the rest looked up from reference TRBV28 and TRBJ2-1, is DVKVTQSSRYLVKRTGEKVFLECVQDMDHENMFWYRQDPGLGLRLIYFSYDVKMKEKGDIPEGYSVSREKKERFSLILESASTNQTSMYLCTSRRSGGYYNEQFFGPGTRLTVL.

The sample holds many counts of this clonotype. V and J are TRBV6-2 or TRBV6-3 and TRBJ1-1; TRBD1 aligns across 7 bases. V lost 5 bases, J lost 7 bases, and 7 bases stayed unmatched. There are 13 residues in the CDR3. Germline V gene lookup returns CDR1 MNHEY and CDR2 SVGEGT. The CDR3 reads CASSTTGTVEAFF. The CDR3 bases are TGTGCCAGCAGTACGACTGGGACAGTTGAAGCTTTCTTT.

This clonotype occurred a few times. This chain's CDR3 is CSAARGLAGEQYF. CDR3 sequence (DNA): TGCAGCGCCGCTAGGGGATTAGCGGGAGAGCAGTACTTC. The chain combines TRBV29-1 with TRBJ2-7, with TRBD2 matching 8 bases. The length of the CDR3 is 13 residues. CDR1 SQVTM and CDR2 ANQGSEA come from the germline V gene. V dropped 7 bases and J dropped 7; count of bases not matched to a gene: 12.

For this clonotype: This may arise from a read error, as a much more abundant clone is one base away. The J gene is TRBJ1-4, the V gene TRBV5-1, with D maybe TRBD1 (5 bases). Germline CDR1 SGHRS, CDR2 YFSETQ. This CDR3 comprises 15 residues. The DNA of the CDR3 is TGCGCCAGCGGCTTCAATTGGGGAGGGGATGAAAAACTGTTTTTT. Translation gives CASGFNWGGDEKLFF.

The chain recombines TRBV5-5 with TRBJ1-1, with 7 bases matching TRBD1. The germline gives CDR1 SGHKS, CDR2 YYEKEE (reference sequence). The CDR3 runs to 18 residues. V was clipped by 4 bases and J by 0 bases; unmatched bases: 15. CDR3: CASSPGLGTVTMNTEAFF. The CDR3 nucleotides are TGTGCCAGCAGCCCTGGGTTAGGGACAGTCACTATGAACACTGAAGCTTTCTTT.

V gene TRBV5-1 combines with J gene TRBJ1-1, with D possibly matching TRBD1 (6 bases). The V end was cut by 4 bases, the J end by 4 bases, with 11 bases between. Germline V CDR1 and CDR2: SGHRS, YFSETQ. The CDR3 covers 13 residues. This CDR3 is CASSRGEGTEAFF. CDR3 DNA sequence: TGCGCCAGCAGCAGGGGGGAGGGCACTGAAGCTTTCTTT.

Only a few counts were recorded for this clonotype. The chain uses TRBV30 and TRBJ2-3; 14 positions match TRBD2. CDR3 length: 16 amino acids. The germline V gene encodes CDR1 GTSNPN and CDR2 SVGIG (reference sequence). V lost 0 bases to trimming and J lost 5 bases; unmatched junction nucleotides: 4. CDR3 residues: CAWSVGLAGAKDTQYF. The DNA of the CDR3 is TGTGCCTGGAGTGTGGGACTAGCGGGAGCAAAAGATACGCAGTATTTT.

This clonotype was detected only a few times. This chain links TRBV11-2 with TRBJ1-3; D ambiguous. Trimming removed 4 bases from V and 0 bases from J, with 10 bases in between. This CDR3 is 15 amino acids long. Germline V gene lookup returns CDR1 SGHAT and CDR2 FQNNGV. The CDR3 loop is CASSSNSISGNTIYF. CDR3 sequence (DNA): TGTGCCAGCAGCTCAAATTCAATCTCTGGAAACACCATATATTTT.

This clonotype was detected ten times or more. V usage is TRBV13 and J usage is TRBJ2-1; perhaps D is TRBD1 or TRBD2 (6 bases each). CDR1 is PRHDT and CDR2 is FYEKMQ in the germline V gene (reference sequence). V lost 2 bases and J lost 5, with 10 bases in between. The CDR3 has 14 residues. DNA of the CDR3: TGTGCCAGCAGCTTATTGGAGGGGGACAATGAGCAGTTCTTC. Translating it yields CASSLLEGDNEQFF.

The chain carries TRBV29-1 and TRBJ1-2; D remains unclear. The CDR3 spans 17 residues. V lost 4 bases and J 4 bases, leaving 25 bases between the germline ends. Germline values: CDR1 SQVTM, CDR2 ANQGSEA. The CDR3 nucleotides read TGCAGCGTTGTTGATGGTGGATCCTCGAGAAGGGCCTATGGCTACACCTTC. This translates into CSVVDGGSSRRAYGYTF.

This clonotype showed up just a few times. V and J are TRBV29-1 and TRBJ1-5; 9 bases line up with TRBD1. The CDR3 consists of 17 residues. Germline loops: CDR1 SQVTM, CDR2 ANQGSEA. J was trimmed by 2 bases and V by 7 bases; bases with no gene match: 15. Here the CDR3 DNA reads TGCAGCGGCCAACTTGAGGACAGGGGAAACGGCAATCAGCCCCAGCATTTT. It yields the protein CSGQLEDRGNGNQPQHF.

This clonotype has more than one count but fewer than ten. The chain employs TRBV9 and TRBJ2-2; no firm D call. The CDR3 runs 15 residues. The germline gives CDR1 SGDLS, CDR2 YYNGEE. Trimming removed 1 base from V and 4 bases from J, with 11 bases in between. This chain's CDR3 is CASSVSPHVTGELFF. The CDR3 region has the DNA TGTGCCAGCAGCGTATCACCTCATGTCACCGGGGAGCTGTTTTTT.

This clonotype was counted only a few times. The chain employs TRBV7-8 and TRBJ2-2, with D maybe TRBD1 (5 bases). This CDR3 has 14 residues. The V and J ends lost 5 bases and 4 bases respectively, with 11 bases between them. Germline CDR1 SGHVS, CDR2 FQNEAQ. In DNA, the CDR3 is TGTGCCAGCAGCCCGACAGCTATCACCGGGGAGCTGTTTTTT. Its protein product is CASSPTAITGELFF.

This clonotype was seen repeatedly, ten times or more. The chain recombines TRBV10-2 with TRBJ2-1, with 8 bases lining up with TRBD1. The germline V gene has CDR1 WSHSY and CDR2 SAAADI. This CDR3 has 14 amino acids. V lost 4 bases to trimming and J lost 5 bases; unmatched junction nucleotides: 4. The CDR3 here is CASSGTGSHNEQFF. CDR3 coding DNA: TGCGCCAGCAGTGGGACAGGGTCGCACAATGAGCAGTTCTTC.

This chain connects TRBV19 to TRBJ2-3, with no clear D. The CDR3 spans 15 residues. Germline assignment: CDR1 LNHDA and CDR2 SQIVND (reference sequence). The V end was cut by 5 bases, the J end by 4 bases, with 16 bases between. CDR3 in DNA: TGTGCCAGTAGTTTGGGCTCGCCGACGGCAGATACGCAGTATTTT. It translates to CASSLGSPTADTQYF.